These 28 T cell receptor beta chains share one sample of origin, sequenced in a study of blood T cell repertoires in COVID-19. The method was immunoSEQ multiplex PCR; TCRdb's version includes in-frame clones alone and lacks a portion of them. The table has under 200,000 clones, approximately 91% seen once. Sequenced input: peripheral blood. The receptors come from a man aged 18-30 years with acute or convalescent COVID-19.

J is TRBJ1-2 and V is TRBV2; D is possibly TRBD1 (5 bases). Germline CDR1 reads SNHLY; CDR2 reads FYNNEI. This CDR3 has 14 amino acids. The V and J ends lost 7 bases and 4 bases respectively, with 16 bases between them. CDR3: CASMALGGGYGYTF. Here the CDR3 DNA reads TGTGCCAGCATGGCCCTCGGGGGTGGCTATGGCTACACCTTC.

The rearrangement uses TRBV12-3 or TRBV12-4 and TRBJ1-1; D gene unclear. The CDR3 extends over 13 amino acids. V was clipped by 6 bases and J by 4 bases, with 12 bases between them. The CDR3 spells CASRERASTEAFF. CDR3 in DNA: TGTGCCAGCAGGGAGAGAGCGAGCACTGAAGCTTTCTTT.

The rearrangement joins TRBV19 to TRBJ2-7, with 13 bases identical to TRBD2. Germline CDR1 and CDR2: LNHDA and SQIVND (reference sequence). V lost 5 bases to trimming and J lost 0 bases; unmatched junction nucleotides: 4. The CDR3 runs to 16 residues. This CDR3 is CASSPRLAGGSYEQYF. The CDR3 bases are TGTGCCAGTAGTCCCCGACTAGCGGGAGGCTCCTACGAGCAGTACTTC. The whole variable domain, remainder taken from reference TRBV19 and TRBJ2-7, is DGGITQSPKYLFRKEGQNVTLSCEQNLNHDAMYWYRQDPGQGLRLIYYSQIVNDFQKGDIAEGYSVSREKKESFPLTVTSAQKNPTAFYLCASSPRLAGGSYEQYFGPGTRLTVT.

This clone has a single count. The chain has TRBV19 and TRBJ2-1, with D possibly matching TRBD2 (5 bases). CDR3 size: 16 residues. Trimming removed 3 bases at V and 4 bases at J, with 16 bases between. Germline lookup yields CDR1 LNHDA and CDR2 SQIVND (reference sequence). CDR3 residues: CASSIYLAGRYNEQFF. DNA of the CDR3: TGTGCCAGTAGTATTTACCTTGCTGGGAGATACAATGAGCAGTTCTTC.

The J gene is TRBJ2-7, the V gene TRBV6-5, with 8 bases identical to TRBD1. Germline V gene data show CDR1 as MNHEY and CDR2 as SVGAGI. V lost 8 bases and J lost 6; bases outside the gene matches: 9. There are 13 residues in the CDR3. The CDR3 sequence is CASLAPGGGEQYF. The CDR3 DNA sequence: TGTGCCAGCCTCGCCCCAGGGGGCGGCGAGCAGTACTTC.

This chain joins TRBV6-5 and TRBJ2-1; TRBD1 matches at 9 bases. V was clipped by 7 bases and J by 6 bases; unmatched bases: 10. Germline-derived CDR1 and CDR2 are MNHEY and SVGAGI. The length of the CDR3 is 15 residues. The CDR3 coding sequence is TGTGCCAGCAACAGGGGGCTAGGAATGATCAATGAGCAGTTCTTC. It translates to CASNRGLGMINEQFF.

J is TRBJ1-5 and V is TRBV30; D perhaps matches TRBD1 (5 bases). This CDR3 contains 13 residues. The V and J ends lost 1 base and 7 bases respectively, with 11 bases between them. Germline V CDR1 and CDR2: GTSNPN, SVGIG (reference sequence). The CDR3 sequence: CAWSAGIIQPQHF. The CDR3 DNA sequence: TGTGCCTGGAGTGCAGGGATAATACAGCCCCAGCATTTT.

This chain links TRBV4-1 with TRBJ2-3, with a weak D call TRBD2 (6 bases). There are 18 residues in the CDR3. V was trimmed by 1 base and J by 0 bases, leaving 17 bases between them. Germline V gene lookup returns CDR1 MGHRA and CDR2 YSYEKL. CDR3 sequence reads: CASSQGRGVITSTDTQYF. In nucleotides, the CDR3 is TGCGCCAGCAGCCAAGGCCGCGGGGTCATAACTAGCACAGATACGCAGTATTTT.

The V and J genes are TRBV6-5 and TRBJ1-1; D remains unclear. CDR1 and CDR2 (germline): MNHEY, SVGAGI. The CDR3 extends over 13 amino acids. V shed 6 bases and J shed 6 bases, with 14 bases lying between them. The CDR3 spells CASRASGFAEAFF. The CDR3 DNA reads as TGTGCCAGCAGGGCCTCCGGGTTCGCTGAAGCTTTCTTT.

This clone was seen more than once but under ten times. This sequence joins TRBV29-1 and TRBJ2-1; D might be TRBD2 (5 bases). Germline V gene lookup returns CDR1 SQVTM and CDR2 ANQGSEA. CDR3 length: 14 residues. V lost 1 base, J lost 8 bases, and 15 bases lay in between. The CDR3 spells CSVEVLLAIDEQFF. The CDR3 nucleotides read TGCAGCGTTGAAGTCCTGCTAGCTATCGATGAGCAGTTCTTC.

Only one count was recorded for this clone. The chain joins TRBV6-5 to TRBJ1-1; no clear D. Germline CDR1 and CDR2: MNHEY and SVGAGI. The V end lost 6 bases, the J end lost 5 bases, and 7 bases lay between the germline ends. The CDR3 has 11 amino acids. CDR3 sequence (DNA): TGTGCCAGCAGAGAGGGAACTGAAGCTTTCTTT. Translated: CASREGTEAFF.

This chain joins TRBV19 and TRBJ1-1; 10 bases are shared with TRBD1. Germline-derived CDR1 and CDR2 are LNHDA and SQIVND (reference sequence). The CDR3 length is 14 residues. J lost 11 bases, V lost 5 bases, and 11 bases had no gene match. CDR3: CASSPPTGGFRAFF. DNA of the CDR3: TGTGCCAGTAGTCCGCCGACAGGGGGCTTTCGTGCTTTCTTT.

The chain couples TRBV22-1 to TRBJ1-2. TRBV22-1 is a documented pseudogene. The CDR3 contains 12 residues. The DNA of the CDR3 is TGTCCTGGGAGGGCGCGGGACTATGGCTACACCTTC. Residues: CPGRARDYGYTF.

The V gene is TRBV18, the J gene TRBJ1-2; no clear D gene. Trimming left V 1 base short and J 3 bases short, with 6 bases between. CDR3 size: 13 residues. Germline assignment: CDR1 KGHSH and CDR2 LQKENI. CDR3 DNA sequence: TGTGCCAGCTCACCACGCCAGGACTATGGCTACACCTTC. Translating it yields CASSPRQDYGYTF.

J is TRBJ1-2 and V is TRBV9, with D perhaps matching TRBD1 (6 bases). Germline-derived CDR1 and CDR2 are SGDLS and YYNGEE. V shed 0 bases and J shed 6 bases, with 9 bases lying between them. The length of the CDR3 is 13 residues. The CDR3 coding sequence is TGTGCCAGCAGCGTAGCTCCAGGGGATGGCTACACCTTC. It specifies CASSVAPGDGYTF.

The gene calls are TRBV14 and TRBJ2-1; 7 nucleotides match TRBD2. The germline CDR1 and CDR2 sequences are SGHDN and FVKESK. CDR3 length: 12 amino acids. J was trimmed by 12 bases and V by 5 bases; bases with no gene match: 7. The CDR3 bases are TGTGCCAGCAGCACACATAGCGGGTGGCAGTTCTTC. This gives the protein CASSTHSGWQFF. The full variable domain, with the rest looked up from reference TRBV14 and TRBJ2-1, is EAGVTQFPSHSVIEKGQTVTLRCDPISGHDNLYWYRRVMGKEIKFLLHFVKESKQDESGMPNNRFLAERTGGTYSTLKVQPAELEDSGVYFCASSTHSGWQFFGPGTRLTVL.

This clone appeared a single time. The V call is TRBV6-6, the J call TRBJ1-3; 7 bases line up with TRBD1. The CDR3 runs to 15 residues. V lost 5 bases to trimming and J lost 1 base; unmatched junction nucleotides: 5. Germline V lookup: CDR1 MNHNY, CDR2 SVGAGI (reference sequence). CDR3 amino acids: CASSQGGASGNTIYF. The CDR3 nucleotides are TGTGCCAGCAGTCAGGGGGGGGCGTCTGGAAACACCATATATTTT.

The rearrangement links TRBV5-1 to TRBJ1-1; TRBD1 might be the D (6 bases). The CDR3 extends over 14 amino acids. The V and J ends lost 4 bases and 1 base respectively, with 11 bases between them. Germline V gene data show CDR1 as SGHRS and CDR2 as YFSETQ. The CDR3 DNA is TGCGCCAGCAGCCAGGAGGACAGGAACACTGAAGCTTTCTTT. Protein: CASSQEDRNTEAFF.

The chain combines TRBV11-2 with TRBJ1-2; TRBD1 agrees at 8 bases. With V trimmed by 1 base and J by 2 bases, 6 bases remained unmatched. The germline V gene has CDR1 SGHAT and CDR2 FQNNGV. The CDR3 has 16 residues. The CDR3 loop is CASSLVEAGGNYGYTF. CDR3 in DNA: TGTGCCAGCAGCTTAGTTGAGGCAGGGGGCAACTATGGCTACACCTTC.

This rearrangement joins TRBV7-9 to TRBJ1-5; no reliable D call. This CDR3 has 13 amino acids. CDR1 SEHNR and CDR2 FQNEAQ come from the germline V gene (reference sequence). V lost 7 bases, J lost 9 bases, and 16 bases lay in between. CDR3 coding DNA: TGTGCCAGCACCCCAGACGGTGGAGGGCCCCAGCATTTT. The encoded protein is CASTPDGGGPQHF. Filled out from reference TRBV7-9 and TRBJ1-5, the complete variable domain reads DTGVSQNPRHKITKRGQNVTFRCDPISEHNRLYWYRQTLGQGPEFLTYFQNEAQLEKSRLLSDRFSAERPKGSFSTLEIQRTEQGDSAMYLCASTPDGGGPQHFGDGTRLSIL.

This rearrangement joins TRBV18 to TRBJ2-1; possibly TRBD1 for D (6 bases). Trimming took off 7 bases at V and 4 bases at J, with 11 bases between the two ends. This CDR3 spans 13 amino acids. Germline V lookup: CDR1 KGHSH, CDR2 LQKENI. CDR3 region: CASFRTEYNEQFF. Written as DNA, the CDR3 is TGTGCCAGCTTTCGGACAGAATACAATGAGCAGTTCTTC.

The chain uses TRBV5-1 and TRBJ2-2; 8 positions match TRBD1. Germline assignment: CDR1 SGHRS and CDR2 YFSETQ. This CDR3 has 15 amino acids. With V trimmed by 4 bases and J by 4 bases, 6 bases remained unmatched. DNA for the CDR3: TGCGCCAGCAGCAAGGACAGGGTCACCACCGGGGAGCTGTTTTTT. It codes for CASSKDRVTTGELFF.

The chain couples TRBV2 to TRBJ1-3, with 9 nucleotides matching TRBD1. Germline-derived CDR1 and CDR2 are SNHLY and FYNNEI. This CDR3 comprises 16 residues. Germline trimming cut 6 bases from V and 1 base from J; bases unmatched to any gene: 7. The CDR3 nucleotides are TGTGCCAGCAGCCTGGGACAGGGTGTTTCTGGAAACACCATATATTTT. The encoded protein is CASSLGQGVSGNTIYF.

The J gene is TRBJ2-1, the V gene TRBV7-2, with 12 positions matching TRBD2. This CDR3 is 16 amino acids long. Looked up from germline, CDR1 is SGHTA and CDR2 is FQGNSA. Trimming took 6 bases from V and 13 from J; bases not matched to a gene: 16. The DNA for the CDR3 is TGTGCCAGCAGGTCCCAGGGGACTAGCGGGTGGGAGGAACAGTTCTTC. This gives the protein CASRSQGTSGWEEQFF.

The V call is TRBV6-4, the J call TRBJ2-2; D is undetermined. Trimming took 5 bases from V and 2 from J, leaving 12 bases between them. Germline loops: CDR1 MRHNA, CDR2 SNTAGT. CDR3 length equals 15 residues. The CDR3 here is CASSSRSDNTGELFF. DNA of the CDR3: TGTGCCAGCAGTTCTAGGTCAGACAACACCGGGGAGCTGTTTTTT.

This chain links TRBV15 with TRBJ2-5, with D perhaps TRBD1 (7 bases). V lost 1 base, J lost 2 bases, and 14 bases lay in between. The CDR3 sequence is 16 residues long. The germline gives CDR1 LNHNV, CDR2 YYDKDF (reference sequence). This CDR3 is CATSRGIAGQQETQYF. The CDR3 DNA sequence: TGTGCCACCAGCAGAGGGATTGCGGGACAGCAAGAGACCCAGTACTTC.

The genes are TRBV4-1 and TRBJ1-1; TRBD1 might be the D (5 bases). The CDR3 runs 14 residues. Germline V lookup: CDR1 MGHRA, CDR2 YSYEKL. V was cut by 0 bases and J by 2 bases, with 7 bases left in between. The CDR3 sequence is CASSQEGTNTEAFF. Written as DNA, the CDR3 is TGCGCCAGCAGCCAAGAAGGGACTAACACTGAAGCTTTCTTT.

The chain is built from TRBV6-6 and TRBJ1-2; 7 bases are a match to TRBD1. This CDR3 contains 14 residues. Per germline, CDR1 MNHNY and CDR2 SVGAGI (reference sequence). Germline trimming cut 5 bases from V and 4 bases from J; bases unmatched to any gene: 7. CDR3 DNA sequence: TGTGCCAGCAGTAGGGACAGTCAAGTCTATGGCTACACCTTC. As protein: CASSRDSQVYGYTF.